This T cell receptor beta chain was identified in a study of blood T cell repertoires in COVID-19. Turning to the study itself: The analysed material was cDNA or gDNA that came from T cells, B-cell-depleted T cells, or PBMCs.

Assay: immunoSEQ multiplex PCR; the TCRdb copy retains only in-frame clones and omits some. The sample holds under 20,000 clones, just under 90% seen once. The sample holds a few counts of this clone. The origin of this receptor is a human donor in a cohort sampled during active COVID-19. The sample was peripheral blood.

The CDR3 DNA sequence: TGTGCCAGCAGCTTCGCCAGGGATTATGGAAACACCATATATTTT. Its protein product is CASSFARDYGNTIYF. The chain couples TRBV11-2 to TRBJ1-3; D may be TRBD1 (5 bases). Germline CDR1 SGHAT, CDR2 FQNNGV. Trimming took 3 bases from V and 3 from J, leaving 12 bases between them. The length of the CDR3 is 15 residues.